The 23 T cell receptor beta chains listed next were all sequenced from one sample in a study of T cells after posttransplantation cyclophosphamide. Produced via immunoSEQ multiplex PCR; TCRdb's table is partial and in-frame only. The top ten clones hold more than 0.45% of a sample with 15,000 to 20,000 clones, roughly 92% of them seen once. Busulfan-fludarabine conditioning, marrow transplant, and cyclophosphamide on days +3 and +4 were administered. The sequences come from CD4+ T cells sorted from blood, collected after allogeneic stem cell transplant with posttransplant cyclophosphamide. The receptors were gathered from a male patient aged 60-69 years who received an allogeneic stem cell transplant from a related donor and was CMV-positive. Some T cells may be the graft donor's.

The V and J genes are TRBV5-6 and TRBJ2-7; the match to TRBD1 covers 11 bases. With V trimmed by 7 bases and J by 1 base, 4 bases remained unmatched. The CDR3 runs 14 residues. From germline, CDR1 is SGHDT and CDR2 YYEEEE. The CDR3 sequence: CASRGQGGSYEQYF. CDR3 DNA sequence: TGTGCCAGCCGGGGACAGGGGGGTTCCTACGAGCAGTACTTC.

The rearrangement joins TRBV7-9 to TRBJ2-1; TRBD2 aligns across 11 bases. Trimming cost V 4 bases and J 8 bases; bases outside gene matches: 4. The germline V gene encodes CDR1 SEHNR and CDR2 FQNEAQ (reference sequence). The CDR3 consists of 14 residues. The CDR3 sequence is CASSSSGGIDEQFF. The CDR3 DNA follows: TGTGCCAGCAGCTCTAGCGGGGGGATCGATGAGCAGTTCTTC.

The V and J genes are TRBV7-9 and TRBJ2-5; 14 nucleotides match TRBD2. J lost 4 bases, V lost 3 bases, and 7 bases had no gene match. CDR1 SEHNR and CDR2 FQNEAQ come from the germline V gene (reference sequence). The CDR3 runs 17 residues. The CDR3 coding sequence is TGTGCCAGCAGCTTGGGGACTAGCGGGAGTTCAACAGAGACCCAGTACTTC. Its protein product is CASSLGTSGSSTETQYF.

CDR3: CASSLVERGEQYF. The CDR3 region has the DNA TGCGCCAGCAGCTTGGTCGAGAGAGGTGAGCAGTACTTC. V usage is TRBV5-1 and J usage is TRBJ2-7; D unclear. The CDR3 is 13 residues long. Between the trimmed V and J ends, which lost 0 bases and 7 bases, there was a span of 11 bases. The germline V gene encodes CDR1 SGHRS and CDR2 YFSETQ.

The V call is TRBV27, the J call TRBJ2-1; TRBD1 agrees at 11 bases. From germline, CDR1 is MNHEY and CDR2 SMNVEV (reference sequence). V lost 6 bases to trimming and J lost 6 bases; unmatched junction nucleotides: 1. There are 13 residues in the CDR3. The CDR3 loop is CASRGTGGNEQFF. In DNA form, the CDR3 reads TGTGCCAGCAGAGGGACAGGGGGCAATGAGCAGTTCTTC.

This chain joins TRBV7-3 and TRBJ2-6, with 8 bases matching TRBD1. Germline V CDR1 and CDR2: SGHTA, FQGTGA. The length of the CDR3 is 15 residues. With 5 bases clipped from V and 4 bases from J, the junction kept 4 bases outside the gene matches. CDR3 bases: TGTGCCAGCAGCCGACAGGGGCTGGGGGCCAACGTCCTGACTTTC. Translated, it gives CASSRQGLGANVLTF.

The chain carries TRBV29-1 and TRBJ2-1; 9 bases align to TRBD1. Per the germline V gene, CDR1 is SQVTM and CDR2 is ANQGSEA. The CDR3 loop spans 15 amino acids. V shed 1 base, J shed 2 bases, and the junction held 3 bases outside the gene matches. CDR3 nucleotides: TGCAGCGTTGAAGGGGGGGACAGGGCCTACAATGAGCAGTTCTTC. It translates to CSVEGGDRAYNEQFF.

The chain couples TRBV5-4 to TRBJ1-2, with a tentative D call TRBD1 (6 bases). The CDR3 is 16 residues long. Germline lookup yields CDR1 SGHNT and CDR2 YYREEE (reference sequence). Between the trimmed V and J ends, which lost 0 bases and 1 base, there was a span of 13 bases. The CDR3: CASSLGSGTNNYGYTF. The CDR3 DNA reads as TGTGCCAGCAGCTTGGGGTCCGGGACAAATAACTATGGCTACACCTTC. Based on the CDR3 plus reference TRBV5-4 and TRBJ1-2, the full variable domain is ETGVTQSPTHLIKTRGQQVTLRCSSQSGHNTVSWYQQALGQGPQFIFQYYREEENGRGNFPPRFSGLQFPNYSSELNVNALELDDSALYLCASSLGSGTNNYGYTFGSGTRLTVV.

This chain connects TRBV6-1 to TRBJ1-5; D unclear. CDR1 is MNHNS and CDR2 is SASEGT in the germline V gene. The V end was cut by 5 bases, the J end by 5 bases, with 13 bases between. This CDR3 is built from 14 residues. This CDR3 is CASSFTANYQPQHF. The CDR3 DNA reads TGTGCCAGCAGTTTTACAGCAAACTATCAGCCCCAGCATTTT.

This chain connects TRBV28 to TRBJ1-5; D is perhaps TRBD1 (5 bases). V was clipped by 5 bases and J by 3 bases, with 14 bases between them. The CDR3 runs to 15 residues. The germline gives CDR1 MDHEN, CDR2 SYDVKM. The DNA of the CDR3 is TGTGCCAGCAGTCCCCCTGACAGACCCAATCAGCCCCAGCATTTT. Amino acid sequence: CASSPPDRPNQPQHF.

V gene TRBV5-6 combines with J gene TRBJ2-1; TRBD1 aligns across 8 bases. The CDR3 has 15 residues. V shed 3 bases, J shed 14 bases, and the junction held 16 bases outside the gene matches. Germline assignment: CDR1 SGHDT and CDR2 YYEEEE. CDR3 region: CASSWGTVTGAREFF. CDR3 coding DNA: TGTGCCAGCAGCTGGGGGACCGTGACAGGGGCCAGGGAGTTCTTC.

In DNA, the CDR3 is TGTGCCAGCAGCCTAAGTTTTGATCAGCCCCAGCATTTT. Its protein product is CASSLSFDQPQHF. The chain has TRBV11-2 and TRBJ1-5; no clear D. This CDR3 has 13 amino acids. Per the germline V gene, CDR1 is SGHAT and CDR2 is FQNNGV. V dropped 5 bases and J dropped 5 bases, with 10 bases sitting between them.

This clone was observed a single time. V is TRBV6-6 and J is TRBJ1-2, with 12 positions matching TRBD1. After removal of 6 bases from V and 6 bases from J, the junction contained 11 bases not matched to a gene. This CDR3 is 16 amino acids long. Germline CDR1 is MNHNY and CDR2 is SVGAGI (reference sequence). The CDR3 here is CASRSTGTGGDNGYTF. CDR3 bases: TGTGCCAGCAGATCCACCGGGACAGGGGGCGATAATGGCTACACCTTC.

The chain couples TRBV5-4 to TRBJ2-1; no definite D call. Trimming shortened V by 4 bases and J by 7 bases, and 12 bases separated the two germline ends. Germline lookup yields CDR1 SGHNT and CDR2 YYREEE (reference sequence). The length of the CDR3 is 13 residues. The CDR3 sequence is CASSPRLPNEQFF. The DNA of the CDR3 is TGTGCCAGCAGCCCCAGACTTCCTAATGAGCAGTTCTTC.

The rearrangement uses TRBV25-1 and TRBJ2-7, with D possibly matching TRBD1 (5 bases). The V end lost 0 bases, the J end lost 2 bases, and 8 bases lay between the germline ends. Germline CDR1 is MGHDK and CDR2 is SYGVNS. CDR3 length: 14 amino acids. In DNA, the CDR3 is TGTGCCAGCAGTGAATATCCAGGGCCCTACGAGCAGTACTTC. Translation: CASSEYPGPYEQYF.

The V and J genes are TRBV2 and TRBJ2-5, with 9 bases that match TRBD1. The germline V gene has CDR1 SNHLY and CDR2 FYNNEI. Trimming at V came to 8 bases and at J to 4 bases, leaving 11 bases not matched to a gene. The CDR3 loop spans 15 amino acids. The CDR3 protein is CASDKTGGRTETQYF. The CDR3 DNA reads as TGTGCCAGCGACAAGACAGGGGGTAGGACAGAGACCCAGTACTTC.

This sequence joins TRBV4-1 and TRBJ2-5; 8 bases line up with TRBD2. The CDR3 loop spans 18 amino acids. V lost 0 bases, J lost 5 bases, and 14 bases stayed unmatched. CDR1 is MGHRA and CDR2 is YSYEKL in the germline V gene. The CDR3 DNA reads as TGCGCCAGCAGCCAAGAACGTGGAAGCGGGGGAAAGGAGGAGACCCAGTACTTC. This translates into CASSQERGSGGKEETQYF.

This sequence joins TRBV5-1 and TRBJ1-4; 9 nucleotides align to TRBD1. CDR1 is SGHRS and CDR2 is YFSETQ in the germline V gene. The J segment lost 7 bases and the V segment lost 4 bases, leaving 5 bases of the junction unmatched. The CDR3 is 14 residues long. CDR3 bases: TGCGCCAGCAGCCGGGACAGGGAAAGTGAAAAACTGTTTTTT. Encoded protein: CASSRDRESEKLFF. The complete variable domain, with remaining parts taken from reference TRBV5-1 and TRBJ1-4, reads KAGVTQTPRYLIKTRGQQVTLSCSPISGHRSVSWYQQTPGQGLQFLFEYFSETQRNKGNFPGRFSGRQFSNSRSEMNVSTLELGDSALYLCASSRDRESEKLFFGSGTQLSVL.

This rearrangement joins TRBV5-1 to TRBJ2-5; 7 bases are shared with TRBD1. The germline V gene has CDR1 SGHRS and CDR2 YFSETQ. The ends lost 6 bases at V and 5 bases at J; junction bases unmatched: 10. This CDR3 region has 14 residues. Here the CDR3 DNA reads TGCGCCAGCACCCGCGACAGGGCCGGGGAGACCCAGTACTTC. Its protein is CASTRDRAGETQYF. Full variable domain (remainder filled in from reference TRBV5-1 and TRBJ2-5): KAGVTQTPRYLIKTRGQQVTLSCSPISGHRSVSWYQQTPGQGLQFLFEYFSETQRNKGNFPGRFSGRQFSNSRSEMNVSTLELGDSALYLCASTRDRAGETQYFGPGTRLLVL.

The rearrangement uses TRBV5-1 and TRBJ1-1; D might be TRBD1 (5 bases). The V end was cut by 0 bases, the J end by 0 bases, with 12 bases between. The CDR3 totals 16 residues. The germline V gene has CDR1 SGHRS and CDR2 YFSETQ. The CDR3 sequence is CASSLVGAIMNTEAFF. The CDR3 DNA is TGCGCCAGCAGCTTGGTAGGGGCTATTATGAACACTGAAGCTTTCTTT. Full variable domain (remainder filled in from reference TRBV5-1 and TRBJ1-1): KAGVTQTPRYLIKTRGQQVTLSCSPISGHRSVSWYQQTPGQGLQFLFEYFSETQRNKGNFPGRFSGRQFSNSRSEMNVSTLELGDSALYLCASSLVGAIMNTEAFFGQGTRLTVV.

The rearrangement joins TRBV5-1 to TRBJ2-5; 8 bases align to TRBD2. Germline CDR1 SGHRS, CDR2 YFSETQ. After removal of 3 bases from V and 4 bases from J, the junction contained 8 bases not matched to a gene. The CDR3 spans 15 residues. CDR3 loop: CASSSGTSVLETQYF. DNA for the CDR3: TGCGCCAGCAGCTCCGGGACTAGTGTTTTAGAGACCCAGTACTTC. The entire variable domain, with the rest obtained from reference TRBV5-1 and TRBJ2-5, is as follows: KAGVTQTPRYLIKTRGQQVTLSCSPISGHRSVSWYQQTPGQGLQFLFEYFSETQRNKGNFPGRFSGRQFSNSRSEMNVSTLELGDSALYLCASSSGTSVLETQYFGPGTRLLVL.

The chain links TRBV6-5 to TRBJ2-4; TRBD2 matches at 12 bases. The V and J ends lost 6 bases and 13 bases, in that order; junction bases with no gene match: 13. CDR3 length equals 15 residues. Germline V gene data show CDR1 as MNHEY and CDR2 as SVGAGI. CDR3 protein: CASSDSTLAGGPQYF. CDR3 bases: TGTGCCAGCAGCGACAGTACCCTAGCGGGGGGGCCACAGTACTTC.

V is TRBV7-2 and J is TRBJ2-2; no clear D gene. CDR3 size: 13 residues. The V end was cut by 2 bases, the J end by 5 bases, with 6 bases between. CDR1 is SGHTA and CDR2 is FQGNSA in the germline V gene. CDR3 nucleotides: TGTGCCAGCAGCTTAACCACTACCGGGGAGCTGTTTTTT. Its protein product is CASSLTTTGELFF.